This note documents a single T cell receptor beta chain sequence. Its specificity is not known. The CDR3 totals 12 residues. The junction had 5 bases not matched to a gene; V was cut back by 2 bases and J by 15 bases. This entry comes from a study of T cell responses to AZD1222 COVID-19 vaccine. General study results and limits: Close to half of all spike-specific TCRs reportedly target regions of the variants that are unmutated.

This table comes from immunoSEQ multiplex PCR, and its TCRdb copy is limited to in-frame clones, with some not included. The sample includes about 180,000 clones, around 93% of them seen just once. The TCR was taken from an adult who received the MenACWY meningococcal vaccine as a control. This rearrangement joins TRBV12-3 or TRBV12-4 to TRBJ1-5, with TRBD1 identical over 9 bases. The input for sequencing was peripheral blood, taken 28 days after the second dose of the MenACWY control vaccine. The DNA of the CDR3 is TGTGCCAGCAGTTTACCCGGGACAGGGCTGCATTTT. Amino acid sequence: CASSLPGTGLHF.